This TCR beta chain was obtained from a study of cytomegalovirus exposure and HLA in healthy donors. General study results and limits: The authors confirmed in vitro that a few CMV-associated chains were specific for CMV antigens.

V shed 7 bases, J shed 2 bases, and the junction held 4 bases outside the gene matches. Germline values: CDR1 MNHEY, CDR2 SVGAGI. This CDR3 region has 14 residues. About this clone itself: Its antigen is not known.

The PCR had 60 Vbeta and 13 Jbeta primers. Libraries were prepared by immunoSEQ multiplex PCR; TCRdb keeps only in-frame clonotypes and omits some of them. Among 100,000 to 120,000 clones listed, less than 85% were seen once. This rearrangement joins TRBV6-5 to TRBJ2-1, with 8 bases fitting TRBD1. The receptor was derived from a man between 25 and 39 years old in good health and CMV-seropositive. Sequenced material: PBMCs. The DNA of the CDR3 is TGTGCCAGCACCCCGGGACAGGCCTACAATGAGCAGTTCTTC. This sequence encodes CASTPGQAYNEQFF.